This is a list of T cell receptor beta chains from one sample in a study of T cell responses to AZD1222 COVID-19 vaccine. TCRdb keeps only in-frame clones here, not all; method: immunoSEQ multiplex PCR. The sample gives roughly 91,000 clones, approximately 89% of which show up once; about 2.2% is in the top ten. The source material was peripheral blood, sampled on day 0 of AZD1222 vaccination. These TCRs come from an adult in good health. Each CDR3 is given with its conserved first and last residue. A D gene is named only where the DNA matches it firmly. A row's size may be missing; if present it is once, few, many or a size class.

V gene	D gene	J gene	CDR3 length	clone size	CDR3 protein	CDR3 DNA
TRBV6-2/TRBV6-3	.	TRBJ1-4	13	.	CASSPTGHAKLFF	TGTGCCAGCAGCCCTACAGGACACGCAAAACTGTTTTTT
TRBV18	.	TRBJ2-5	13	once	CASSPGLQETQYF	TGTGCCAGCTCACCGGGACTGCAAGAGACCCAGTACTTC
TRBV28	.	TRBJ1-1	14	few	CASRGVQGGTEAFF	TGTGCCAGCAGAGGAGTCCAGGGAGGCACTGAAGCTTTCTTT
TRBV7-6	.	TRBJ1-5	14	.	CASSSLDGNQPQHF	TGTGCCAGCAGCTCTCTAGACGGGAATCAGCCCCAGCATTTT
TRBV10-2	.	TRBJ2-7	14	.	CASSLGGVSYEQYF	TGCGCCAGCAGCCTCGGAGGGGTCTCCTACGAGCAGTACTTC
TRBV30	.	TRBJ1-5	14	.	CAWSVTGDNQPQHF	TGTGCCTGGAGTGTAACCGGGGACAATCAGCCCCAGCATTTT
TRBV5-1	TRBD1	TRBJ2-1	16	.	CASSLTTGALNNEQFF	TGCGCCAGCAGCCTGACGACAGGGGCCCTGAACAATGAGCAGTTCTTC
TRBV11-2	.	TRBJ1-1	13	.	CASSLGGNTEAFF	TGTGCCAGCAGCCTAGGGGGGAACACTGAAGCTTTCTTT
TRBV6-5	.	TRBJ2-1	12	.	CASSDRGEEQFF	TGTGCCAGCAGCGACCGAGGAGAGGAGCAGTTCTTC
TRBV2	.	TRBJ1-1	15	.	CASSLRASTNTEAFF	TGTGCCAGCAGTCTGAGGGCCAGCACCAACACTGAAGCTTTCTTT
TRBV19	.	TRBJ1-2	14	.	CASSSRSTNYGYTF	TGTGCCAGTAGTTCAAGGAGTACTAACTATGGCTACACCTTC
TRBV2	TRBD2	TRBJ2-5	15	.	CASRKTSVFTETQYF	TGTGCCAGCAGAAAAACTAGCGTTTTCACAGAGACCCAGTACTTC
TRBV5-1	.	TRBJ2-2	13	.	CASSLRGAGELFF	TGCGCCAGCAGCCTCCGTGGAGCCGGGGAGCTGTTTTTT
TRBV19	TRBD1	TRBJ1-1	14	.	CASSPGQGSTEAFF	TGTGCCAGTAGCCCGGGACAGGGGTCCACTGAAGCTTTCTTT
TRBV14	.	TRBJ1-1	12	.	CASSRVNTEAFF	TGTGCCAGCAGCAGGGTCAACACTGAAGCTTTCTTT
TRBV11-2	.	TRBJ2-2	14	.	CASSLVLNTGELFF	TGTGCCAGCAGCCTCGTCCTGAACACCGGGGAGCTGTTTTTT
TRBV30	.	TRBJ2-1	15	.	CAWSVTQPTYNEQFF	TGTGCCTGGAGTGTAACTCAGCCGACGTACAATGAGCAGTTCTTC
TRBV10-2	.	TRBJ2-7	14	.	CASSGSDVGGEQYF	TGCGCCAGCAGTGGCTCTGATGTGGGGGGCGAGCAGTACTTC
TRBV6-2/TRBV6-3	TRBD2	TRBJ2-4	17	.	CASSAGLAGVAKNIQYF	TGTGCCAGCAGTGCGGGACTAGCGGGGGTCGCCAAAAACATTCAGTACTTC
TRBV20-1	TRBD2	TRBJ2-3	18	.	CSASGPKGLAGLPDTQYF	TGCAGTGCTAGTGGCCCTAAAGGACTAGCGGGTCTACCAGATACGCAGTATTTT
TRBV6-5	.	TRBJ2-2	15	.	CASSQTPRSTGELFF	TGTGCCAGCAGTCAGACCCCTCGCAGCACCGGGGAGCTGTTTTTT
TRBV3-1/TRBV3-2	TRBD2	TRBJ2-3	17	.	CASSPGTSVSSTDTQYF	TGTGCCAGCAGCCCGGGGACTAGCGTATCTAGCACAGATACGCAGTATTTT
TRBV7-2	.	TRBJ1-1	15	.	CASSLSTRVNTEAFF	TGTGCCAGCAGCTTGAGCACTCGGGTTAACACTGAAGCTTTCTTT
TRBV19	.	TRBJ2-3	16	.	CASSIPQGSSTDTQYF	TGTGCCAGTAGTATACCACAGGGATCTAGCACAGATACGCAGTATTTT
TRBV6-5	.	TRBJ1-1	12	.	CASSLGGGAAFF	TGTGCCAGCAGTTTGGGAGGGGGTGCAGCTTTCTTT
TRBV10-1	TRBD1	TRBJ1-5	12	.	CASGQGNQPQHF	TGCGCCAGCGGACAGGGCAATCAGCCCCAGCATTTT
TRBV5-1	.	TRBJ2-2	16	.	CASTPARLGLTGELFF	TGCGCCAGTACCCCCGCACGGCTAGGGTTAACCGGGGAGCTGTTTTTT
TRBV4-3	.	TRBJ2-5	16	.	CASSQELSRGSETQYF	TGCGCCAGCAGCCAAGAATTATCCAGGGGATCTGAGACCCAGTACTTC
TRBV3-1/TRBV3-2	.	TRBJ2-2	14	.	CASSQRGSGRELFF	TGTGCCAGCAGCCAAAGGGGGAGTGGCCGGGAGCTGTTTTTT
TRBV5-6	TRBD1	TRBJ1-5	15	.	CASSLGTGGFQPQHF	TGTGCCAGCAGCTTGGGGACAGGGGGCTTTCAGCCCCAGCATTTT
TRBV5-1	.	TRBJ2-2	15	.	CASSLSTPNTGELFF	TGCGCCAGCAGCTTGTCTACCCCCAACACCGGGGAGCTGTTTTTT
TRBV19	TRBD1	TRBJ1-5	14	.	CASRLDRVNQPQHF	TGTGCCAGTAGACTGGACAGGGTCAATCAGCCCCAGCATTTT
TRBV5-3	TRBD1	TRBJ2-5	15	.	CARRNETGNQETQYF	TGTGCCAGAAGGAACGAGACAGGGAACCAAGAGACCCAGTACTTC
TRBV21-1	.	TRBJ1-5	15	.	CASSKALYVHQPQHF	TGTGCCAGCAGCAAAGCCCTCTACGTCCATCAGCCCCAGCATTTT
TRBV2	TRBD2	TRBJ2-7	14	.	CASTQSGGTHEQYF	TGTGCCAGCACCCAATCGGGGGGGACCCACGAGCAGTACTTC
TRBV19	TRBD1	TRBJ2-1	16	once	CASRGQGTYWGNEQFF	TGTGCCAGTAGGGGACAGGGGACTTATTGGGGCAATGAGCAGTTCTTC
TRBV20-1	.	TRBJ1-1	11	.	CSARGTAVAFF	TGCAGCGCTAGGGGGACGGCTGTAGCTTTCTTT
TRBV21-1	.	TRBJ1-6	17	once	CASSKFIRISYNSPLHF	TGTGCCAGCAGCAAATTTATCAGAATCTCCTATAATTCACCCCTCCACTTT
TRBV6-1	TRBD1	TRBJ1-5	15	.	CASSDYRGSNQPQHF	TGTGCCAGCAGTGATTACAGGGGTAGCAATCAGCCCCAGCATTTT
TRBV29-1	.	TRBJ2-7	13	.	CSVHGPSESEQYF	TGCAGCGTTCACGGACCGAGTGAAAGCGAGCAGTACTTC
TRBV20-1	.	TRBJ2-1	11	.	CSSGSYNEQFF	TGCAGTAGCGGCTCCTACAATGAGCAGTTCTTC
TRBV6-5	TRBD1	TRBJ1-2	12	few	CASTGGTYGYTF	TGTGCCAGCACAGGGGGAACTTATGGCTACACCTTC
TRBV12-3/TRBV12-4	.	TRBJ1-2	13	once	CASSLGLGYGYTF	TGTGCCAGCAGTTTAGGTCTAGGGTATGGCTACACCTTC
TRBV6-5	.	TRBJ1-2	14	.	CASITGTVPYGYTF	TGTGCCAGCATTACCGGGACGGTGCCCTATGGCTACACCTTC
TRBV11-2	TRBD1	TRBJ1-2	14	.	CASSSRTGGLGYTF	TGTGCCAGCAGCTCTCGGACAGGGGGCCTTGGCTACACCTTC
TRBV30	.	TRBJ1-1	15	.	CACTDGGLGGTEAFF	TGTGCCTGTACCGACGGGGGGCTTGGGGGCACTGAAGCTTTCTTT
TRBV9	.	TRBJ2-3	16	.	CASSVQGPPSTDTQYF	TGTGCCAGCAGCGTTCAGGGACCGCCAAGCACAGATACGCAGTATTTT
TRBV2	.	TRBJ1-5	15	.	CASSLLRGGNQPQHF	TGTGCCAGCAGTTTACTCAGGGGAGGCAATCAGCCCCAGCATTTT
TRBV3-1/TRBV3-2	TRBD2	TRBJ2-3	12	.	CASSLSRGEEYF	TGTGCCAGCAGCCTCTCGCGGGGGGAGGAGTATTTT
TRBV6-6	TRBD2	TRBJ2-3	14	.	CASSYRRGADTQYF	TGTGCCAGCAGTTACCGCCGGGGGGCAGATACGCAGTATTTT